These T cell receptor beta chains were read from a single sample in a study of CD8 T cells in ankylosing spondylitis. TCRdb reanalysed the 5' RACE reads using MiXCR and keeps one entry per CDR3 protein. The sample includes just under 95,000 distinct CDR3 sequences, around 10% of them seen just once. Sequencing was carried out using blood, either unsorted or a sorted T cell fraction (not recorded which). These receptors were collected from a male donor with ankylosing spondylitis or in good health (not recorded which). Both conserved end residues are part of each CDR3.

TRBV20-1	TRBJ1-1	CSAGDLGSNTEAFF
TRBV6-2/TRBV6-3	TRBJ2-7	CASSTGTGIYEQYF
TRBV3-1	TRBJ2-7	CASSQEWGDEQYF
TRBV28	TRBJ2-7	CASTTGGFYEQYF
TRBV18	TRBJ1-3	CASSPLGTESGNTIYF
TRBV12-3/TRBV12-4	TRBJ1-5	CASSFFNQPQHF
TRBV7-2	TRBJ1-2	CASSLAGFYGYTF
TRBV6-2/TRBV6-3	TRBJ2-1	CASSYPVPGGADGQFF
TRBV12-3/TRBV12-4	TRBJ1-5	CASSFGSWDPIGNQPQHF
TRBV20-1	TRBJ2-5	CSARTGTTSQETQYF
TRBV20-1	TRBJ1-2	CSARRGGGYTF
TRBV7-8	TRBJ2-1	CASSLEAGGTYNEQFF
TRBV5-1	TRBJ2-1	CASSLGGIDNEQFF
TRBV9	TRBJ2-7	CASSPGLAASYEQYF
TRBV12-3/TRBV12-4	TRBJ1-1	CASSFGTGGVYTEAFF
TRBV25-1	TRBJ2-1	CASSAAGTRVYNEQFF
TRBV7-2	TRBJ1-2	CASSSSGKDGYTF
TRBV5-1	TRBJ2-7	CASRSTSATYEQYF
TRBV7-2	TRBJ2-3	CASSSRGTSPDTQYF
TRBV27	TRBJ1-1	CASRVRERRAEAFF